This T cell receptor (beta chain) was observed in a study of blood T cell repertoires in COVID-19. Produced via immunoSEQ multiplex PCR; TCRdb's table is partial and in-frame only. The sample yields over 300,000 clones, around 90% seen once. V dropped 2 bases and J dropped 4 bases, with 10 bases sitting between them. CDR1 is SGHDT, CDR2 YYEEEE, per germline. The CDR3 loop spans 14 amino acids. The TCR comes from a man aged 18 to 29 with active or convalescent COVID-19. The chain is built from TRBV5-6 and TRBJ1-5; a weak D match, TRBD1 (6 bases). Specimen: peripheral blood. The CDR3 DNA reads as TGTGCCAGCAGCTTCTTCAGGGGAAATCAGCCCCAGCATTTT. It translates to CASSFFRGNQPQHF.